These 14 T cell receptor beta chains share one sample of origin, sequenced in a study of blood T cell repertoires in COVID-19. The repertoire was sequenced with immunoSEQ multiplex PCR; TCRdb's copy has only in-frame clones and lacks some. The sample shows 200,000 or so clones, around 84% of them seen only once. The sequenced sample consisted of peripheral blood. Source of these receptors: a man aged 45-60 years with acute or convalescent COVID-19.

V is TRBV5-1 and J is TRBJ1-1; D is ambiguous. The CDR3 sequence is 14 residues long. V was trimmed by 0 bases and J by 1 base, leaving 7 bases between them. Germline V lookup: CDR1 SGHRS, CDR2 YFSETQ. CDR3 region: CASSLDSQNTEAFF. The CDR3 DNA sequence: TGCGCCAGCAGCTTGGACAGCCAGAACACTGAAGCTTTCTTT.

The gene calls are TRBV7-3 and TRBJ2-1; 7 nucleotides line up with TRBD1. Per the germline V gene, CDR1 is SGHTA and CDR2 is FQGTGA. There are 16 residues in the CDR3. J gave up 0 bases and V 5 bases, and 7 bases lay outside the gene matches. This CDR3 is CASSTPGTDSYNEQFF. DNA for the CDR3: TGTGCCAGCAGCACCCCCGGGACAGACTCCTACAATGAGCAGTTCTTC.

The CDR3 loop reads CASSYLSSGVNTGELFF. CDR3 coding DNA: TGTGCCAGCAGTTACCTGAGTAGCGGGGTAAACACCGGGGAGCTGTTTTTT. This sequence joins TRBV6-2 or TRBV6-3 and TRBJ2-2; TRBD2 matches at 8 bases. This CDR3 has 17 residues. Germline V lookup: CDR1 MNHEY, CDR2 SVGEGT. V shed 2 bases and J 2 bases; nucleotides not matched to a gene: 7.

A remark on this clone: One end of the junction varies from germline; a read error may be responsible. The rearrangement joins TRBV19 to TRBJ1-5, with D possibly matching TRBD1 (6 bases). Per germline, CDR1 LNHDA and CDR2 SQIVND (reference sequence). The CDR3 consists of 17 residues. CDR3 sequence reads: CASSIGGQGQIYQPQHF. CDR3 coding DNA: TGTGCCAGTAGTATAGGGGGGCAGGGGCAGATTTATCAACCCCAGCATTTT.

The V and J genes are TRBV3-1 (or the pseudogene TRBV3-2) and TRBJ2-7, with 8 bases aligning to TRBD1. The ends lost 5 bases at V and 5 bases at J; junction bases unmatched: 11. Germline V gene data show CDR1 as LGHDT and CDR2 as YNNKEL (reference sequence). The CDR3 is 15 residues long. CDR3 sequence reads: CASSARDRSRHEQYF. The CDR3 DNA reads as TGTGCCAGCAGCGCCCGGGACAGGTCGAGACACGAGCAGTACTTC.

The chain couples TRBV3-1 (or the pseudogene TRBV3-2) to TRBJ1-1; the D gene is possibly TRBD1 (5 bases). The germline V gene encodes CDR1 LGHDT and CDR2 YNNKEL (reference sequence). CDR3 length: 11 residues. Trimming removed 3 bases at V and 9 bases at J, with 8 bases between. CDR3 nucleotides: TGTGCCAGCAGCCACAGACAGCAAGCTTTCTTT. This encodes CASSHRQQAFF.

The genes are TRBV7-3 and TRBJ1-1; 7 bases are a match to TRBD1. J gave up 1 base and V 5 bases, and 1 base lay outside the gene matches. Germline assignment: CDR1 SGHTA and CDR2 FQGTGA. This CDR3 comprises 13 residues. DNA of the CDR3: TGTGCCAGCAGCGGGACAGAGAACACTGAAGCTTTCTTT. It codes for CASSGTENTEAFF.

This clone was seen a single time. The V gene is TRBV9, the J gene TRBJ1-2; no clear D gene. The V gene lost 0 bases and the J gene lost 8 bases, with 17 bases spanning the gap. The CDR3 totals 15 residues. Looked up from germline, CDR1 is SGDLS and CDR2 is YYNGEE. CDR3 nucleotide sequence: TGTGCCAGCAGCGTAGGAGGCAGGAGCGGTGAGGGCTACACCTTC. Its translation is CASSVGGRSGEGYTF.

The V and J genes are TRBV6-5 and TRBJ1-2; 8 nucleotides match TRBD1. V lost 5 bases and J lost 2; bases outside the gene matches: 7. The CDR3 has 15 residues. Germline loops: CDR1 MNHEY, CDR2 SVGAGI. CDR3 in DNA: TGTGCCAGCAGTCCTTTGGGACAGGCGAACTATGGCTACACCTTC. This encodes CASSPLGQANYGYTF.

The chain recombines TRBV19 with TRBJ1-2, with TRBD1 identical over 8 bases. Germline CDR1 and CDR2: LNHDA and SQIVND (reference sequence). This CDR3 comprises 13 residues. With V trimmed by 6 bases and J by 6 bases, 6 bases remained unmatched. CDR3 in amino acids: CASRPQDRDGYTF. The CDR3 DNA sequence: TGTGCCAGTAGGCCCCAGGACAGGGATGGCTACACCTTC.

The V call is TRBV5-1, the J call TRBJ1-2, with D maybe TRBD1 (5 bases). CDR3 length equals 14 residues. Germline CDR1 SGHRS, CDR2 YFSETQ. V was shortened by 1 base and J by 8 bases, with 15 bases between the two germline ends. CDR3: CASSLYAGLVGYTF. The CDR3 DNA sequence: TGCGCCAGCAGCTTGTACGCAGGGCTGGTGGGCTACACCTTC.

The genes are TRBV12-3 or TRBV12-4 and TRBJ2-5, with D possibly TRBD1 on 6 matching bases. Trimming took 3 bases from V and 5 from J, leaving 10 bases between them. This CDR3 has 13 amino acids. The CDR3 region has the DNA TGTGCCAGCAGTTTCGGCAGGGGTGAGACCCAGTACTTC. Amino acid sequence: CASSFGRGETQYF.

This chain joins TRBV6-5 and TRBJ1-1; 9 nucleotides align to TRBD1. Trimming took 6 bases from V and 0 from J; bases not matched to a gene: 5. This CDR3 has 15 amino acids. Germline assignment: CDR1 MNHEY and CDR2 SVGAGI. CDR3: CASRKDRGLNTEAFF. CDR3 sequence (DNA): TGTGCCAGCAGGAAAGACAGGGGGTTGAACACTGAAGCTTTCTTT.

The gene calls are TRBV10-3 and TRBJ1-5, with D unclear. Germline assignment: CDR1 ENHRY and CDR2 SYGVKD. The ends were cut back, 2 bases at V and 4 bases at J, with 9 bases in the middle. The CDR3 has 14 residues. The CDR3 DNA follows: TGTGCCATCAGTGAGACAGTGCAAAATCAGCCCCAGCATTTT. As protein: CAISETVQNQPQHF.